These T cell receptor beta chains were read from a single sample in a study of response to subunit inactivated influenza vaccine. Each CDR3 protein is one row after TCRdb ran MiXCR on the RT-PCR reads. Of about 780,000 distinct CDR3 sequences detected, roughly 20% appear once; the ten largest clones hold approximately 10%. The sample here was PBMCs from blood, taken more than 4 days after vaccination. The receptors originated from a man aged 50 or older who received an inactivated influenza vaccine. CDR3s include the opening cysteine and the closing phenylalanine or tryptophan.

V: TRBV20-1; CDR3: CSARALLGELRREQYF
V: TRBV29-1; CDR3: CSVEGGSGRGETQYF
V: TRBV28; CDR3: CASSHNGRAAPNTGELFF
V: TRBV15; CDR3: CATSRDKLGFNEQFF
V: TRBV19; CDR3: CASSALTGNGNTIYF
V: TRBV28; CDR3: CASSSPLVVEFF
V: TRBV7-9; CDR3: CASSLIKLGSGELFF
V: TRBV6-1; CDR3: CASSEALGVGKLFF
V: TRBV6-5; CDR3: CASSYGGTGGGVANEKLFF
V: TRBV7-3; CDR3: CASSLMSSGRTSGRRSYEQYF
V: TRBV6-1; CDR3: CASRPRDRAHQPQHF
V: TRBV10-2; CDR3: CAISETRDRTGELFF
V: TRBV12-3/TRBV12-4; CDR3: CASRPGTSGSYEQYF
V: TRBV4-2; CDR3: CASSQDPSGESYEQYF
V: TRBV27; CDR3: CASSFGQGANSPLHF
V: TRBV12-3/TRBV12-4; CDR3: CASSLRAESYEQYF
V: TRBV25-1; CDR3: CASSVSRGNNEQFF
V: TRBV20-1; CDR3: CSARAVSSYEQYF
V: TRBV9; CDR3: CASSVGYSTDTQYF
V: TRBV6-1; CDR3: CASSEAGVGTSTDTQYF
V: TRBV5-1; CDR3: CASSLEGGNSYEQYF
V: TRBV20-1; CDR3: CSAIRDNEETQYF
V: TRBV4-1; CDR3: CASSQDHEREQFF
V: TRBV7-9; CDR3: CAADLHRETQYF
V: TRBV20-1; CDR3: CSAAGQSSYNEQFF
V: TRBV11-1; CDR3: CATSTRGQGKSYEQYF
V: TRBV12-3/TRBV12-4; CDR3: CASSPTGGNSPLHF
V: TRBV7-6; CDR3: CASSLLGSGMLEETQYF
V: TRBV6-2/TRBV6-3; CDR3: CASSYAAFSNQPQHF
V: TRBV4-3; CDR3: CASSLGLAKYNEQFF
V: TRBV20-1; CDR3: CSAPPPSSTDTQYF
V: TRBV5-5; CDR3: CASGRDIYNSPLHF
V: TRBV5-5; CDR3: CASSPTSGRGNEQFF
V: TRBV24-1; CDR3: CATSGAGVDTQYF
V: TRBV10-3; CDR3: CAIKGETAGNEKLFF
V: TRBV10-3; CDR3: CAISGGLDTYEQYF
V: TRBV20-1; CDR3: CSARTITSGRVWSDTQYF
V: TRBV12-3/TRBV12-4; CDR3: CASSLARTGTQYF
V: TRBV10-3; CDR3: CAISETERSSPLHF
V: TRBV29-1; CDR3: CSVAPVLSMNTEAFF
V: TRBV5-1; CDR3: CASSSRTGGNEKLFF
V: TRBV5-1; CDR3: CASSLAQSGNSPLHF
V: TRBV7-8; CDR3: CASSLALFSYEQYF
V: TRBV6-5; CDR3: CASSYSYRSGPGYEQYF
V: TRBV7-2; CDR3: CASSLTAGVYEQYF
V: TRBV28; CDR3: CASSSGPFSPFEQFF
V: TRBV20-1; CDR3: CSALTGQGALETQYF
V: TRBV5-1; CDR3: CASRPTTAGVGTDTQYF